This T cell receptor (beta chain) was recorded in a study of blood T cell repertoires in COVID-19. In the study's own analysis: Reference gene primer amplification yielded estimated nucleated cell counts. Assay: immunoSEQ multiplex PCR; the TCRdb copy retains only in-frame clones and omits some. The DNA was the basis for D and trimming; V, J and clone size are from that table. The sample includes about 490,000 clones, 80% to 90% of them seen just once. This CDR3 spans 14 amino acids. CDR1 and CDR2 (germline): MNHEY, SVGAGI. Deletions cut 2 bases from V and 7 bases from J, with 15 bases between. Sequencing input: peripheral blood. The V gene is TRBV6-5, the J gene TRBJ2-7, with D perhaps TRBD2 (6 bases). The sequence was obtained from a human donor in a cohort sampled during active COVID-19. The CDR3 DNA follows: TGTGCCAGCAGTTACGACACGACTAGACGGGAGCAGTACTTC. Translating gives CASSYDTTRREQYF.